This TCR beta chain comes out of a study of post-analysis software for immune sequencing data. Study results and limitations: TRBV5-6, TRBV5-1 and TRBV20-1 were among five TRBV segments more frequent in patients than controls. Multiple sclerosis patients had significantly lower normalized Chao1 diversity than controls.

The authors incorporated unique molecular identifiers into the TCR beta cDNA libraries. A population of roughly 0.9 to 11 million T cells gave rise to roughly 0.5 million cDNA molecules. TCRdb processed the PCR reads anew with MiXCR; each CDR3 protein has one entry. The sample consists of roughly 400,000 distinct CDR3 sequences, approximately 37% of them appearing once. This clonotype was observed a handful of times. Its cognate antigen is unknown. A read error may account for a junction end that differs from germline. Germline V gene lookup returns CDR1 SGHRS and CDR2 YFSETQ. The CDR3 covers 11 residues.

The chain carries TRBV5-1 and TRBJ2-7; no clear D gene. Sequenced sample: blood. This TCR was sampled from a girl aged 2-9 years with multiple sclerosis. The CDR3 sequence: CASSLNAEEYF. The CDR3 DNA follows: TGCGCCAGCAGCTTGAACGCCGAGGAGTACTTC.